This entry describes one T cell receptor beta chain. The sample is drawn from a study of blood T cell repertoires in COVID-19. The wider study: The study drew acute and convalescent COVID-19 samples from the United States, Italy and Spain. The cDNA or gDNA used as material had been derived from T cells, B-cell-depleted T cells, or PBMCs.

As originally analysed: For nucleated cells, counts were estimated from reference gene primer amplification. Data came from immunoSEQ multiplex PCR; TCRdb stores just in-frame clones and leaves some out. D and trimming were read from the DNA, whereas the V and J calls and clone size are those reported in that table. The repertoire has about 78,000 clones, around nine tenths of them found once; the top ten carry 4.9%. V shed 2 bases and J shed 7 bases, with 6 bases lying between them. Germline lookup yields CDR1 SGHAT and CDR2 FQNNGV. The CDR3 spans 12 residues. Sequenced sample: peripheral blood. The origin of this receptor is a man aged 50 or older with active or convalescent COVID-19. V usage is TRBV11-2 and J usage is TRBJ1-5; D gene ambiguous. CDR3 bases: TGTGCCAGCAGCTTACTTGGCCAGCCCCAGCATTTT. Translated, it gives CASSLLGQPQHF.